The 17 T cell receptor beta chains given below trace back to one sample, sequenced in a study of T cell repertoires in cytomegalovirus infection. TCRdb re-called the reads with MiXCR, one entry per CDR3 protein. The sample consists of approximately 750,000 distinct CDR3 sequences, under 40% of them appearing once. Sequenced input: PBMCs. These receptors all stem from a human donor in good health (CMV status not recorded). Some clones in this sample may be carry-over from other donors' samples.

This clonotype was counted a few times. The V call is TRBV19, the J call TRBJ2-1, with TRBD2 matching 13 bases. The length of the CDR3 is 17 residues. Losses at the gene ends were 4 bases for V and 6 bases for J; bases not matched to a gene: 9. CDR1 is LNHDA, CDR2 SQIVND, per germline (reference sequence). The CDR3 DNA reads TGTGCCAGTAGTAAGACCCGGACTAGCGGGGGCCTCAATGAGCAGTTCTTC. It is translated as CASSKTRTSGGLNEQFF.

This clonotype came up a few times. V and J are TRBV28 and TRBJ1-4; D may be TRBD1 (5 bases). The CDR3 loop spans 15 amino acids. The V end lost 4 bases, the J end lost 4 bases, and 13 bases lay between the germline ends. Looked up from germline, CDR1 is MDHEN and CDR2 is SYDVKM. For the CDR3, the DNA is TGTGCCAGCAGTTCTCCGGGGCCTCTTAATGAAAAACTGTTTTTT. Amino acids: CASSSPGPLNEKLFF.

The V call is TRBV6-4, the J call TRBJ2-7; D remains unclear. From germline, CDR1 is MRHNA and CDR2 SNTAGT. The ends were cut back, 3 bases at V and 1 base at J, with 13 bases in the middle. CDR3 length: 15 amino acids. The CDR3 nucleotides read TGTGCCAGCAGTGAGTTTTTTGGTCCGTCCTACGAGCAGTACTTC. It codes for CASSEFFGPSYEQYF.

The chain combines TRBV28 with TRBJ1-2; TRBD1 is a possible D gene (6 bases). The CDR3 runs to 14 residues. Trimming removed 6 bases at V and 1 base at J, with 12 bases between. Germline loops: CDR1 MDHEN, CDR2 SYDVKM. CDR3 residues: CASRQGNGNYGYTF. In DNA, the CDR3 is TGTGCCAGCAGACAGGGTAACGGTAACTATGGCTACACCTTC.

This chain connects TRBV6-6 to TRBJ2-5; 9 bases agree with TRBD1. The CDR3 runs 16 residues. The germline CDR1 and CDR2 sequences are MNHNY and SVGAGI (reference sequence). The ends lost 0 bases at V and 3 bases at J; junction bases unmatched: 5. In DNA, the CDR3 is TGTGCCAGCAGTTACTCGTGGACAGGGGCGGAAGAGACCCAGTACTTC. Its protein is CASSYSWTGAEETQYF.

This clonotype was detected ten times or more. The rearrangement uses TRBV7-2 and TRBJ2-2, with TRBD2 identical over 10 bases. Losses at the gene ends were 5 bases for V and 9 bases for J; bases not matched to a gene: 6. Per the germline V gene, CDR1 is SGHTA and CDR2 is FQGNSA. This CDR3 has 14 amino acids. The chain's CDR3 is CASSPGLAFRELFF. The DNA for the CDR3 is TGTGCCAGCAGCCCGGGACTAGCGTTTCGGGAGCTGTTTTTT.

As regards this clonotype: Sequence at one end of the junction differs from germline and may be a read error. This chain links TRBV7-9 with TRBJ1-5; tentatively, D is TRBD1 (6 bases). From germline, CDR1 is SEHNR and CDR2 FQNEAQ (reference sequence). This CDR3 contains 15 residues. The CDR3 coding sequence is TGTGCCAGAAGCTTAGCAGGGGTCGGCAATCAGCCCCAGCATTTT. It translates to CARSLAGVGNQPQHF.

As regards this clonotype: A read error may account for a junction end that differs from germline. The J gene is TRBJ2-1, the V gene TRBV6-5; D is possibly TRBD2 (6 bases). The CDR3 covers 15 residues. Per germline, CDR1 MNHEY and CDR2 SVGAGI. The DNA for the CDR3 is TGTGCCCGCAGTCAGGAGGGTCTGGGCAACAATGAGCAGTTCTTC. Its translation is CARSQEGLGNNEQFF.

As for this clonotype: Relative to the germline gene, one junction end is altered; a read error may explain this. The V gene is TRBV19, the J gene TRBJ2-1; D not resolved. The CDR3 loop spans 16 amino acids. The germline CDR1 and CDR2 sequences are LNHDA and SQIVND (reference sequence). The CDR3 DNA follows: TGTGCCATTAGTATAGACCCGGCCTTCTCCTACAATGAGCAGTTCTTC. It encodes CAISIDPAFSYNEQFF.

This clonotype was seen only a few times. The rearrangement joins TRBV20-1 to TRBJ2-3; 13 bases agree with TRBD2. Germline V gene lookup returns CDR1 DFQATT and CDR2 SNEGSKA (reference sequence). The V gene end was trimmed by 0 bases and the J gene end by 3 bases; junction bases not matched to a gene: 18. The CDR3 totals 21 residues. The CDR3 DNA follows: TGCAGTGCTAGAGATCCCCGTCCACTAGCGGGAGGGCCGGGAGAGACAGATACGCAGTATTTT. Its protein is CSARDPRPLAGGPGETDTQYF.

This clonotype was observed many times. The V call is TRBV7-2, the J call TRBJ1-2; the D gene is possibly TRBD1 (5 bases). Germline V gives CDR1 SGHTA, CDR2 FQGNSA. The germline V and J ends were trimmed by 2 bases and 8 bases, with 21 bases remaining between them. This CDR3 region has 16 residues. CDR3 nucleotides: TGTGCCAGCAGCTTAAGGCAAGGGGATGGGGCCGGCGGCTACACCTTC. This sequence encodes CASSLRQGDGAGGYTF.

This clonotype was detected a few times. The V gene is TRBV29-1, the J gene TRBJ2-3, with 9 bases that match TRBD1. The germline CDR1 and CDR2 sequences are SQVTM and ANQGSEA. This CDR3 is 14 amino acids long. Losses at the gene ends were 7 bases for V and 2 bases for J; bases not matched to a gene: 7. The CDR3 DNA reads as TGCAGCGCCTCGGACAGGGGTTCCACAGATACGCAGTATTTT. Translating it yields CSASDRGSTDTQYF.

The rearrangement links TRBV11-2 to TRBJ2-1, with D perhaps assigned TRBD1 or TRBD2 (6 bases each). Trimming left V 2 bases short and J 6 bases short, with 11 bases between. Germline V lookup: CDR1 SGHAT, CDR2 FQNNGV. The CDR3 length is 14 residues. This CDR3 is CASSLFGGPNEQFF. CDR3 sequence (DNA): TGTGCCAGCAGCTTATTTGGGGGGCCCAATGAGCAGTTCTTC.

The J gene is TRBJ2-5, the V gene TRBV7-2; D gene uncertain. V lost 4 bases and J 5 bases, leaving 14 bases between the germline ends. The CDR3 consists of 14 residues. Per the germline V gene, CDR1 is SGHTA and CDR2 is FQGNSA. In DNA, the CDR3 is TGTGCCAGCAGCTCCTACCTCGTCGGGGAGACCCAGTACTTC. Protein product: CASSSYLVGETQYF.

The chain uses TRBV19 and TRBJ1-1; weak D call: TRBD1 (6 bases). The CDR3 has 15 amino acids. Deletions cut 2 bases from V and 5 bases from J, with 15 bases between. The germline V gene has CDR1 LNHDA and CDR2 SQIVND (reference sequence). In DNA, the CDR3 is TGTGCCAGTAGTATAAATTCGGGGGGCGGTACTGAAGCTTTCTTT. It is translated as CASSINSGGGTEAFF.

In its sample, this clonotype was seen a few times. The chain couples TRBV7-9 to TRBJ2-7; TRBD1 matches at 8 bases. CDR3 size: 17 residues. J lost 1 base, V lost 5 bases, and 13 bases had no gene match. Germline-derived CDR1 and CDR2 are SEHNR and FQNEAQ (reference sequence). CDR3 DNA: TGTGCCAGCAGCCCGTACCCCCAGGGGGCGGCGTCCTACGAGCAGTACTTC. Its translation: CASSPYPQGAASYEQYF.

This chain uses TRBV5-6 with TRBJ2-7, with D uncertain. V was trimmed by 0 bases and J by 3 bases, leaving 16 bases between them. This CDR3 is built from 16 residues. From germline, CDR1 is SGHDT and CDR2 YYEEEE. CDR3 region: CASSLGAAGILYEQYF. CDR3 nucleotides: TGTGCCAGCAGCTTGGGGGCAGCCGGCATCCTCTACGAGCAGTACTTC.